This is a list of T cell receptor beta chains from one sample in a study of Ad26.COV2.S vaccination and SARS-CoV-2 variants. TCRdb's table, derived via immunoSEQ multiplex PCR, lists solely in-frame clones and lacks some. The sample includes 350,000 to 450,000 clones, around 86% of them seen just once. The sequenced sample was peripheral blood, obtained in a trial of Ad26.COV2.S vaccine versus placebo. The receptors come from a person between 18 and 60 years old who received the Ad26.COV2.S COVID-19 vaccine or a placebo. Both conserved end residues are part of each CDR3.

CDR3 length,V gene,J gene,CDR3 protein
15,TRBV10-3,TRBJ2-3,CAISASGANTDTQYF
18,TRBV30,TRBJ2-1,CAWSVRVGRGAQRNEQFF
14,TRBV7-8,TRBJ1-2,CASSLGRFNYGYTF
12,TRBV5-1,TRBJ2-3,CASSPQGDTQYF
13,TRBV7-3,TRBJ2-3,CASSLMWADTQYF
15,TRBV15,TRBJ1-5,CATSRDRGAGQPQHF
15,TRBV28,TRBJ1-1,CASSLGGGMNTEAFF
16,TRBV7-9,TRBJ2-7,CASSLAAGSLRYEQYF
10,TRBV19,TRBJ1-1,CASSNTEAFF
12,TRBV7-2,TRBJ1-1,CASSSLTGLAFF
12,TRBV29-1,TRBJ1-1,CSVEGRRSEAFF
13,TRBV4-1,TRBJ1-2,CASSQQRAYGYTF
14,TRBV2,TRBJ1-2,CASRWDSSNYGYTF
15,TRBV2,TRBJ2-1,CASTEQRGALNEQFF
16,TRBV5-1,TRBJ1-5,CASSQGDGVDFQPQHF
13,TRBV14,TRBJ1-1,CASTPAGVAGAFF
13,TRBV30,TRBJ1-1,CANDRGPGTEAFF
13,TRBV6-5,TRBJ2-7,CASCLDSSYEQYF
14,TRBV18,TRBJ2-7,CASSRPGGAYEQYF
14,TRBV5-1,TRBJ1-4,CASSLGQGSEKLFF
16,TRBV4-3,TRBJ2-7,CASSQGVLTGAYEQYF
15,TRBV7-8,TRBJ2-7,CASSLELAIRYEQYF
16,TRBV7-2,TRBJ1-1,CASSLALRWRNTEAFF
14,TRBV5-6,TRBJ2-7,CASSLVVAEYEQYF
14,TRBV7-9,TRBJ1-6,CASSLGGIEAPLHF